This entry is about one T cell receptor (beta chain). The sample comes from a study of CD8 T cells in Susac syndrome. RNA was extracted with the RNeasy kit, and a quantity of about 0.45 to 1 ug was reverse transcribed using random hexamers. Across 54 Vbeta and 13 Jbeta, TCR beta CDR3 was amplified with immunoSEQ multiplex PCR. A single record per CDR3 protein comes from TCRdb applying MiXCR to the immunoSEQ multiplex PCR reads. Of tens of thousands of distinct CDR3 sequences listed, 93% are singletons. CDR3 size: 11 residues. The V end lost 11 bases, the J end lost 5 bases, and 12 bases lay between the germline ends. Germline V lookup: CDR1 MNHEY, CDR2 SMNVEV (reference sequence). Sequencing of TCR beta drew on CD8+ and CD4+ T cells from blood. Negative magnetic isolation gave CD8+ and CD4+ cells; FACS enriched CD8+ TEMRA.

Sequenced material: CD8+ T cells from PBMCs. The receptor was isolated from a human donor in good health. The V and J genes are TRBV27 and TRBJ2-5; TRBD2 might be the D (5 bases). The CDR3 sequence: CACGSVETQYF. CDR3 DNA sequence: TGTGCCTGCGGGTCTGTTGAGACCCAGTACTTC.